What follows are 28 T cell receptor beta chains derived from one specimen sequenced in a study of T cell repertoires in cytomegalovirus infection. TCRdb re-analysed the reads in MiXCR, keeping a single row per CDR3 protein. This sample has about 300,000 distinct CDR3 sequences; roughly a quarter occur once, and the top ten carry around 13%. The sample taken for sequencing was PBMCs. Receptor source: a human donor in good health (CMV status not recorded). Some clones in this sample may be carry-over from other donors' samples.

This clonotype was counted a few times. The chain has TRBV7-9 and TRBJ2-1; tentatively, D is TRBD1 or TRBD2 (6 bases each). Per the germline V gene, CDR1 is SEHNR and CDR2 is FQNEAQ (reference sequence). V was clipped by 8 bases and J by 1 base, with 12 bases between them. CDR3 size: 14 residues. The CDR3 DNA reads TGTGCCAGCGGGGGGCAAGGTTCCTACAATGAGCAGTTCTTC. It specifies CASGGQGSYNEQFF.

The V gene is TRBV27, the J gene TRBJ2-1; tentatively, D is TRBD2 (6 bases). The CDR3 loop spans 17 amino acids. Germline CDR1 is MNHEY and CDR2 is SMNVEV (reference sequence). Between the trimmed V and J ends, which lost 2 bases and 7 bases, there was a span of 21 bases. The CDR3 region has the DNA TGTGCCAGCAGTTTAAACCAAGCGGGCCTAACCAGTAATGAGCAGTTCTTC. It yields the protein CASSLNQAGLTSNEQFF.

This clonotype was seen many times. V gene TRBV7-3 combines with J gene TRBJ1-1, with a possible D match to TRBD1 (5 bases). The CDR3 covers 13 residues. Germline assignment: CDR1 SGHTA and CDR2 FQGTGA. Deletions cut 7 bases from V and 3 bases from J, with 12 bases between. CDR3 region: CASKTGAYTEAFF. CDR3 coding DNA: TGTGCCAGCAAAACAGGCGCCTACACTGAAGCTTTCTTT.

This clonotype showed up just a few times. CDR3 bases: TGCAGCGTTTTCACTAATACGCAGTATTTT. Protein sequence: CSVFTNTQYF. The J gene is TRBJ2-3, the V gene TRBV29-1; D not certain. Trimming cost V 5 bases and J 7 bases, with 7 bases left between them. Germline values: CDR1 SQVTM, CDR2 ANQGSEA. The CDR3 loop spans 10 amino acids.

A few counts support this clonotype. The rearrangement joins TRBV4-3 to TRBJ2-5; no firm D call. Germline loops: CDR1 LGHNA, CDR2 YSLEER. This CDR3 region has 17 residues. V lost 0 bases to trimming and J lost 5 bases, with 19 bases between them. CDR3 region: CASSQDARPSTGETQYF. In DNA, the CDR3 is TGCGCCAGCAGCCAAGATGCGAGGCCTTCCACCGGGGAGACCCAGTACTTC.

The chain couples TRBV6-5 to TRBJ1-5; D remains ambiguous. Per germline, CDR1 MNHEY and CDR2 SVGAGI. The CDR3 covers 14 residues. V shed 7 bases and J shed 2 bases, with 12 bases lying between them. CDR3 nucleotides: TGTGCCAGCAACCCCGACGGTGGCAATCAGCCCCAGCATTTT. This codes for CASNPDGGNQPQHF.

In this sample, this clonotype turned up many times. V gene TRBV7-2 combines with J gene TRBJ2-3, with D uncertain. V shed 1 base and J shed 2 bases, with 10 bases lying between them. The V gene's germline CDR1 is SGHTA and CDR2 FQGNSA. This CDR3 comprises 15 residues. This chain's CDR3 is CASSLGGTYTDTQYF. CDR3 nucleotide sequence: TGTGCCAGCAGCTTAGGAGGCACTTACACAGATACGCAGTATTTT.

In its sample, this clonotype was seen many times. V gene TRBV2 combines with J gene TRBJ1-4, with TRBD1 matching 9 bases. V was clipped by 7 bases and J by 0 bases; unmatched bases: 18. The CDR3 has 20 amino acids. Looked up from germline, CDR1 is SNHLY and CDR2 is FYNNEI. DNA of the CDR3: TGTGCCAGCAACCCAAGACCGGGACAGGGTTTAGTTTCAACTAATGAAAAACTGTTTTTT. Protein product: CASNPRPGQGLVSTNEKLFF.

This clonotype was detected only a few times. The V gene is TRBV7-6, the J gene TRBJ1-4; D is perhaps TRBD1 (5 bases). In germline, CDR1 is SGHVS, CDR2 FNYEAQ. Trimming removed 5 bases at V and 4 bases at J, with 11 bases between. The CDR3 is 14 residues long. The CDR3: CASSHDSLNEKLFF. The CDR3 nucleotides are TGTGCCAGCAGCCACGACAGCCTTAATGAAAAACTGTTTTTT.

The V and J genes are TRBV20-1 and TRBJ2-3, with D perhaps matching TRBD2 (6 bases). The CDR3 loop spans 14 amino acids. Trimming pared 0 bases from V and 2 bases from J, leaving 9 bases between. Germline CDR1 and CDR2: DFQATT and SNEGSKA (reference sequence). CDR3 sequence reads: CSARDGTFTDTQYF. The CDR3 DNA follows: TGCAGTGCTAGAGATGGGACTTTCACAGATACGCAGTATTTT.

This sequence joins TRBV19 and TRBJ1-5, with D hard to call. Trimming took off 3 bases at V and 2 bases at J, with 8 bases between the two ends. This CDR3 has 14 residues. From germline, CDR1 is LNHDA and CDR2 SQIVND (reference sequence). The CDR3 here is CASSIWEGNQPQHF. The CDR3 DNA reads as TGTGCCAGTAGTATCTGGGAAGGCAATCAGCCCCAGCATTTT.

This clonotype has at least ten counts. V usage is TRBV7-2 and J usage is TRBJ1-2; D call uncertain. CDR1 and CDR2 (germline): SGHTA, FQGNSA. V lost 7 bases and J 0 bases, leaving 6 bases between the germline ends. This CDR3 spans 12 amino acids. CDR3 coding DNA: TGTGCCAGCACGCGGCCTAACTATGGCTACACCTTC. Translating gives CASTRPNYGYTF.

The chain recombines TRBV24-1 with TRBJ2-7; D may be TRBD1 (5 bases). V shed 7 bases and J shed 3 bases, with 15 bases lying between them. From germline, CDR1 is KGHDR and CDR2 SFDVKD. The CDR3 length is 14 residues. The CDR3 protein is CATSPRGRDYEQYF. The DNA of the CDR3 is TGTGCCACCAGCCCTAGGGGTAGAGACTACGAGCAGTACTTC.

This clonotype was seen many times. The chain uses TRBV28 and TRBJ2-7, with TRBD2 matching over 12 bases. In germline, CDR1 is MDHEN, CDR2 SYDVKM. V gave up 7 bases and J gave up 2 bases; unmatched junction bases: 3. This CDR3 is 14 amino acids long. CDR3 loop: CASTRTSGTYEQYF. The CDR3 region has the DNA TGTGCCAGCACCCGGACTAGCGGGACCTACGAGCAGTACTTC.

This clonotype was seen a few times. The chain employs TRBV5-1 and TRBJ1-6; D gene unclear. The V end was cut by 3 bases, the J end by 7 bases, with 11 bases between. In germline, CDR1 is SGHRS, CDR2 YFSETQ. This CDR3 has 14 amino acids. The CDR3 nucleotides read TGCGCCAGCAGCTCGGCAAGTAACAATTCACCCCTCCACTTT. This codes for CASSSASNNSPLHF.

Many counts were recorded for this clonotype. V gene TRBV6-5 combines with J gene TRBJ2-7, with a tentative D call TRBD1 (6 bases). The CDR3 length is 15 residues. Germline V gene sequence: CDR1 MNHEY, CDR2 SVGAGI. Trimming removed 0 bases from V and 2 bases from J, with 11 bases in between. The chain's CDR3 is CASSYSPSGAYEQYV. The CDR3, as DNA: TGTGCCAGCAGTTACTCCCCCTCAGGGGCCTACGAGCAGTACGTC.

This chain links TRBV2 with TRBJ2-1; D might be TRBD1 (6 bases). The CDR3 is 12 residues long. Per germline, CDR1 SNHLY and CDR2 FYNNEI. V was trimmed by 7 bases and J by 10 bases, leaving 14 bases between them. CDR3: CASKQGGFEQFF. CDR3 nucleotide sequence: TGTGCCAGCAAACAGGGTGGGTTCGAGCAGTTCTTC.

This clonotype was seen many times. This chain uses TRBV7-6 with TRBJ2-3; the D call may be TRBD1 or TRBD2 (6 bases each). CDR1 is SGHVS, CDR2 FNYEAQ, per germline. The CDR3 extends over 15 amino acids. V dropped 5 bases and J dropped 3 bases, with 15 bases sitting between them. DNA for the CDR3: TGTGCCAGCAGCCTAGGGGGGATGAGGACAGATACGCAGTATTTT. Translation: CASSLGGMRTDTQYF.

This clonotype was detected a few times. This chain links TRBV19 with TRBJ2-1, with a weak D call TRBD1 (6 bases). CDR1 and CDR2 (germline): LNHDA, SQIVND (reference sequence). This CDR3 contains 17 residues. Trimming took off 6 bases at V and 0 bases at J, with 18 bases between the two ends. DNA of the CDR3: TGTGCCAGTAGGAGGCCCCCAGGGGCTCGCTCCTACAATGAGCAGTTCTTC. This translates into CASRRPPGARSYNEQFF.

This clonotype was seen a handful of times. The rearrangement links TRBV20-1 to TRBJ2-2, with TRBD1 identical over 7 bases. J gave up 0 bases and V 3 bases, and 1 base lay outside the gene matches. From germline, CDR1 is DFQATT and CDR2 SNEGSKA (reference sequence). The CDR3 spans 14 residues. The CDR3: CSASDRANTGELFF. In DNA, the CDR3 is TGCAGTGCTAGCGACAGGGCGAACACCGGGGAGCTGTTTTTT.

This clonotype was recorded at least ten times. This rearrangement joins TRBV28 to TRBJ2-5; D might be TRBD1 (5 bases). Trimming removed 2 bases at V and 1 base at J, with 8 bases between. The CDR3 covers 14 residues. The germline V gene has CDR1 MDHEN and CDR2 SYDVKM. This CDR3 is CASSLADTQETQYF. CDR3 DNA: TGTGCCAGCAGTTTAGCGGACACCCAAGAGACCCAGTACTTC.

This clonotype was seen a few times. This chain connects TRBV6-2 or TRBV6-3 to TRBJ2-7, with TRBD1 identical over 11 bases. Looked up from germline, CDR1 is MNHEY and CDR2 is SVGEGT. Trimming cost V 7 bases and J 1 base; bases outside gene matches: 3. This CDR3 is 14 amino acids long. CDR3 nucleotides: TGTGCCAGCACCGGGACAGGGGGTTCCTACGAGCAGTACTTC. Translated: CASTGTGGSYEQYF.

This clonotype appeared a few times. The chain links TRBV4-1 to TRBJ2-5; possibly TRBD1 or TRBD2 for D (6 bases each). Trimming took 2 bases from V and 0 from J, leaving 16 bases between them. Germline loops: CDR1 MGHRA, CDR2 YSYEKL. The CDR3 contains 17 residues. DNA of the CDR3: TGCGCCAGCAGCCAACTTCCAGCAGGGGACTACCAAGAGACCCAGTACTTC. It is translated as CASSQLPAGDYQETQYF.

This chain connects TRBV15 to TRBJ2-1, with 10 bases identical to TRBD2. Looked up from germline, CDR1 is LNHNV and CDR2 is YYDKDF (reference sequence). This CDR3 comprises 15 residues. V was pared by 3 bases and J by 10 bases, with 9 bases of the junction left unmatched. The CDR3, as DNA: TGTGCCACCAGCAGGACTAGCGGGTTAGAGATGGAGCAGTTCTTC. Encoded protein: CATSRTSGLEMEQFF.

This clonotype was counted between two and nine times. This rearrangement joins TRBV28 to TRBJ2-1, with TRBD1 matching 8 bases. CDR1 is MDHEN, CDR2 SYDVKM, per germline. The J segment lost 12 bases and the V segment lost 7 bases, leaving 11 bases of the junction unmatched. The CDR3 length is 13 residues. CDR3 in DNA: TGTGCCAGCAACGCAGGACAGGGTCAAGGGCAGTTCTTC. Translated: CASNAGQGQGQFF.

The chain is built from TRBV12-3 or TRBV12-4 and TRBJ1-3; D gene ambiguous. The CDR3 extends over 18 amino acids. Trimming removed 6 bases at V and 0 bases at J, with 21 bases between. This CDR3 reads CASSSQLTLLASGNTIYF. The CDR3, as DNA: TGTGCCAGCAGCTCCCAGCTGACCCTTCTAGCCTCTGGAAACACCATATATTTT.

The chain uses TRBV12-3 or TRBV12-4 and TRBJ2-2; 9 bases are shared with TRBD2. The CDR3 extends over 16 amino acids. Trimming at V came to 5 bases and at J to 10 bases, leaving 14 bases not matched to a gene. As DNA, the CDR3 is TGTGCCAGCAGTCCTTCCCCCGTAGCGGGAGTACTGGAGCTGTTTTTT. Translating gives CASSPSPVAGVLELFF.

This clonotype was found a few times. The rearrangement links TRBV7-6 to TRBJ2-3; 13 bases are a match to TRBD2. Germline values: CDR1 SGHVS, CDR2 FNYEAQ. CDR3 size: 16 residues. After removal of 4 bases from V and 4 bases from J, the junction contained 5 bases not matched to a gene. CDR3: CASSSRTSGSADTQYF. The CDR3 bases are TGTGCCAGCAGCTCCCGGACTAGCGGGAGCGCAGATACGCAGTATTTT.